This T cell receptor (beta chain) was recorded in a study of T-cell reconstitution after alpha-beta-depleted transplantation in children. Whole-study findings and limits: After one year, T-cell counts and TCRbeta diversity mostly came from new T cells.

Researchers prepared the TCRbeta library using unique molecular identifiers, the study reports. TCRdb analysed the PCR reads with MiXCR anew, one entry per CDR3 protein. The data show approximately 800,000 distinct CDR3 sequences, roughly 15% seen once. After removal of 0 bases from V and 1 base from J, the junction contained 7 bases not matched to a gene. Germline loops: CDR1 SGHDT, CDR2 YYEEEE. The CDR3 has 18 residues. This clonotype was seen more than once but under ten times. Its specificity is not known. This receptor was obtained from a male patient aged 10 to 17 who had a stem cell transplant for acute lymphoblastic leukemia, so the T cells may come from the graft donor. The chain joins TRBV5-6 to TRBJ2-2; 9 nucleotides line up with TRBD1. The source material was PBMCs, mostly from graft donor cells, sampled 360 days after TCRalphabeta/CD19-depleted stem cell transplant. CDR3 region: CASSLARGQGLNTGELFF. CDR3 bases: TGTGCCAGCAGCTTGGCCAGGGGACAGGGTTTGAACACCGGGGAGCTGTTTTTT.